The clone carrying this TCR beta chain was detected only a few times. What it recognizes is unknown. It was with 60 Vbeta and 13 Jbeta primers that the PCR ran. Assay: immunoSEQ multiplex PCR; the TCRdb copy retains only in-frame clones and omits some. The repertoire holds some 65,000 clones, with approximately 60% as singletons. Every donor was a healthy person donating bone marrow. The CDR3 spans 14 residues. Germline V CDR1 and CDR2: KGHSH, LQKENI. The V and J ends lost 2 bases and 5 bases respectively, with 12 bases between them. The entry originates in a study of cytomegalovirus exposure and HLA in healthy donors. Overall study context: Early on, a data release was issued that held roughly 80 million unique TCRs from HLA-typed donors.

General study results and limits: Most of the CMV-associated TCR beta chains (in a later analysis) appeared to be HLA-restricted. Roughly 170 TCR beta chains were listed as cytomegalovirus-associated.

This receptor was obtained from a man aged 25 to 40 in good health and CMV-seronegative. Sequenced input: PBMCs. V usage is TRBV18 and J usage is TRBJ1-2, with D possibly TRBD1 on 5 matching bases. The CDR3 here is CASSPVGGRYGYTF. In DNA form, the CDR3 reads TGTGCCAGCTCACCAGTGGGGGGAAGGTATGGCTACACCTTC.